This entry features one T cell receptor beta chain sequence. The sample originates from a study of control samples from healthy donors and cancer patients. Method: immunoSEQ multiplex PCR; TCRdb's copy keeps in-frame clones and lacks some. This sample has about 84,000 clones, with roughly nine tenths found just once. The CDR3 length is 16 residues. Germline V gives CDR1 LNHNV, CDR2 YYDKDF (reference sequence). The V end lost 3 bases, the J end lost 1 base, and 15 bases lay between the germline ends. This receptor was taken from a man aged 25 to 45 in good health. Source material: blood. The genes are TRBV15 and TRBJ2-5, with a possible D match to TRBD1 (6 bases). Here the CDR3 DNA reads TGTGCCACCAGCAGGGAGACAGGATGGGGCCAAGAGACCCAGTACTTC. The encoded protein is CATSRETGWGQETQYF. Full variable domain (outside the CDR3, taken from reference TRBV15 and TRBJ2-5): DAMVIQNPRYQVTQFGKPVTLSCSQTLNHNVMYWYQQKSSQAPKLLFHYYDKDFNNEADTPDNFQSRRPNTSFCFLDIRSPGLGDTAMYLCATSRETGWGQETQYFGPGTRLLVL.